This T cell receptor (beta chain) was captured in a study of PD-L1 blockade in urothelial cancer. Study information: Enrolled patients had been treated previously with 0 to 3 chemotherapy regimens.

Here immunoSEQ multiplex PCR was the method, and the copy in TCRdb shows in-frame clones only, minus some. The data show approximately 120,000 clones, more than 70% seen once. Specified time point: peripheral blood 6 weeks after treatment start. Anywhere from 1 to 8 samples came from each patient, spanning pretreatment and on-treatment. V lost 0 bases and J lost 3, with 10 bases in between. CDR3 length: 15 amino acids. Per the germline V gene, CDR1 is SGDLS and CDR2 is YYNGEE. The sample in question was PBMCs, obtained around atezolizumab (anti-PD-L1) treatment. The sequence was collected from a man aged 50 to 59 with urothelial cancer. The J gene is TRBJ2-1, the V gene TRBV9; possibly TRBD2 for D (6 bases). The CDR3 DNA sequence: TGTGCCAGCAGCGTAGGCGTCGGGAGCTACAATGAGCAGTTCTTC. It specifies CASSVGVGSYNEQFF.